These 16 T cell receptor beta chains were all obtained from the same sample, sequenced in a study of T-cell reconstitution after alpha-beta-depleted transplantation in children. Unique molecular identifiers were used to barcode this TCRbeta library. From the PCR reads, TCRdb called clonotypes with MiXCR, one entry per CDR3 protein. The table includes roughly 150,000 distinct CDR3 sequences, 11% detected once. Specimen: PBMCs, collected before TCRalphabeta/CD19-depleted stem cell transplant. Receptor source: a boy aged 2-15 years with acute myeloid leukemia, due to receive a stem cell transplant.

This clonotype was recorded at least ten times. This chain uses TRBV24-1 with TRBJ1-5; D might be TRBD1 (5 bases). Trimming removed 4 bases at V and 0 bases at J, with 12 bases between. Germline V gives CDR1 KGHDR, CDR2 SFDVKD. The CDR3 runs to 16 residues. CDR3 nucleotides: TGTGCCACCAGTGACCCAGGGACGGGTAGCAATCAGCCCCAGCATTTT. It codes for CATSDPGTGSNQPQHF.

The chain joins TRBV11-2 to TRBJ2-7; D gene unclear. The ends were cut back, 1 base at V and 4 bases at J, with 8 bases in the middle. Germline CDR1 reads SGHAT; CDR2 reads FQNNGV. The CDR3 has 13 amino acids. CDR3 bases: TGTGCCAGCAGCTTAGGTCCTACTTACGAGCAGTACGTC. This codes for CASSLGPTYEQYV.

In this sample, this clonotype turned up many times. The chain couples TRBV12-3 or TRBV12-4 to TRBJ2-4; D might be TRBD1 or TRBD2, each matching 6 bases. CDR3 length: 16 residues. V shed 3 bases and J shed 0 bases, with 12 bases lying between them. The CDR3 loop reads CASSLGGLLAKNIQYF. CDR3 nucleotide sequence: TGTGCCAGCAGTTTGGGGGGCCTGTTAGCCAAAAACATTCAGTACTTC.

The table lists this clonotype with many counts. This chain uses TRBV29-1 with TRBJ2-7; D is unclear. CDR1 is SQVTM and CDR2 is ANQGSEA in the germline V gene. The germline V and J ends were trimmed by 4 bases and 2 bases, with 12 bases remaining between them. This CDR3 is 13 amino acids long. The CDR3 reads CSVGKGQTYEQYF. The CDR3 region has the DNA TGCAGCGTTGGAAAAGGCCAAACCTACGAGCAGTACTTC.

This clonotype came up many times. This rearrangement joins TRBV7-9 to TRBJ2-5; the D is unclear. V shed 2 bases and J shed 0 bases, with 13 bases lying between them. This CDR3 contains 16 residues. Germline V gene sequence: CDR1 SEHNR, CDR2 FQNEAQ (reference sequence). CDR3 region: CASSLLGISYQETQYF. The CDR3 nucleotides are TGTGCCAGCAGCTTATTAGGGATTTCGTACCAAGAGACCCAGTACTTC.

This clonotype was detected ten times or more. The V call is TRBV20-1, the J call TRBJ1-1; D uncertain. The V end lost 3 bases, the J end lost 1 base, and 12 bases lay between the germline ends. The germline CDR1 and CDR2 sequences are DFQATT and SNEGSKA (reference sequence). The CDR3 is 14 amino acids. This CDR3 is CSASEQTANTEAFF. CDR3 nucleotides: TGCAGTGCTAGTGAACAGACGGCGAACACTGAAGCTTTCTTT.

This clonotype was picked up many times. The chain links TRBV7-9 to TRBJ2-1; D ambiguous. CDR1 and CDR2 (germline): SEHNR, FQNEAQ (reference sequence). This CDR3 has 13 residues. Trimming shortened V by 1 base and J by 5 bases, and 6 bases separated the two germline ends. The CDR3 protein is CASSLVWDNEQFF. The CDR3 DNA reads as TGTGCCAGCAGCTTAGTTTGGGACAATGAGCAGTTCTTC.

A note on this clonotype: This may be a read error, as it is one base from a much larger clone. This rearrangement joins TRBV7-9 to TRBJ2-1; D uncertain. Germline CDR1 and CDR2: SEHNR and FQNEAQ (reference sequence). This CDR3 comprises 16 residues. CDR3 in DNA: TGTGCCAGCAGCTTAGGGCCTATCGGTTCCTACAATGAGCGGTTCTTC. Translation: CASSLGPIGSYNERFF. Complete variable domain (other parts from reference TRBV7-9 and TRBJ2-1): DTGVSQNPRHKITKRGQNVTFRCDPISEHNRLYWYRQTLGQGPEFLTYFQNEAQLEKSRLLSDRFSAERPKGSFSTLEIQRTEQGDSAMYLCASSLGPIGSYNERFFGPGTRLTVL.

This clonotype was found many times. The chain uses TRBV20-1 and TRBJ2-7; the match to TRBD2 covers 11 bases. V shed 6 bases, J shed 0 bases, and the junction held 4 bases outside the gene matches. This CDR3 is built from 14 residues. CDR1 is DFQATT and CDR2 is SNEGSKA in the germline V gene (reference sequence). As DNA, the CDR3 is TGCAGTGCGGTAGCGGGAGGGCCCTCCTACGAGCAGTACTTC. Encoded protein: CSAVAGGPSYEQYF.

This clonotype was counted at least ten times. The chain couples TRBV7-6 to TRBJ2-2, with a possible D match to TRBD1 (6 bases). The CDR3 has 15 residues. V was clipped by 1 base and J by 4 bases, with 10 bases between them. Germline V gives CDR1 SGHVS, CDR2 FNYEAQ. CDR3 amino acids: CASSLGGPGTGELFF. The DNA of the CDR3 is TGTGCCAGCAGCTTAGGGGGGCCGGGCACCGGGGAGCTGTTTTTT. Filled out from reference TRBV7-6 and TRBJ2-2, the complete variable domain reads GAGVSQSPRYKVTKRGQDVALRCDPISGHVSLYWYRQALGQGPEFLTYFNYEAQQDKSGLPNDRFSAERPEGSISTLTIQRTEQRDSAMYRCASSLGGPGTGELFFGEGSRLTVL.

This clonotype was found many times. The V call is TRBV7-9, the J call TRBJ1-2; perhaps TRBD1 as D (5 bases). CDR1 and CDR2 (germline): SEHNR, FQNEAQ (reference sequence). This CDR3 is 12 amino acids long. Trimming stripped 2 bases from V and 7 bases from J, with 8 bases between. CDR3 in amino acids: CASSLSGGGYTF. In DNA, the CDR3 is TGTGCCAGCAGCTTAAGCGGGGGTGGCTACACCTTC.

This clonotype was recorded many times. The chain carries TRBV27 and TRBJ1-6; D is unclear. The CDR3 runs to 15 residues. V was shortened by 2 bases and J by 10 bases, with 15 bases between the two germline ends. Germline V gives CDR1 MNHEY, CDR2 SMNVEV (reference sequence). The CDR3 spells CASSLNSWVRSPLHF. The CDR3 coding sequence is TGTGCCAGCAGTTTAAATAGCTGGGTGAGGTCACCCCTCCACTTT.

This clonotype showed up many times. The chain links TRBV6-2 or TRBV6-3 to TRBJ2-7; D possibly matches TRBD1 or TRBD2 (5 bases each). Per the germline V gene, CDR1 is MNHEY and CDR2 is SVGEGT. The CDR3 is 14 amino acids. V was pared by 4 bases and J by 1 base, with 11 bases between. The CDR3 nucleotides are TGTGCCAGCAGTTTCCGGGACGCGTCCTACGAGCAGTACTTC. This encodes CASSFRDASYEQYF.

This clonotype was seen at least ten times. V usage is TRBV11-2 and J usage is TRBJ1-4, with D tentatively TRBD1 (5 bases). Trimming removed 6 bases from V and 4 bases from J, with 21 bases in between. The CDR3 extends over 17 amino acids. The germline V gene has CDR1 SGHAT and CDR2 FQNNGV. CDR3 nucleotide sequence: TGTGCCAGCAGGGGGCAGGACGGCCGATCTCTTAATGAAAAACTGTTTTTT. Translated, it gives CASRGQDGRSLNEKLFF.

This clonotype was recorded at least ten times. This chain connects TRBV12-3 or TRBV12-4 to TRBJ2-7; D remains ambiguous. CDR3 size: 14 residues. The V end was cut by 2 bases, the J end by 4 bases, with 12 bases between. The chain's CDR3 is CASSLMAAGYEQYF. The CDR3 DNA reads TGTGCCAGCAGTTTAATGGCCGCAGGATACGAGCAGTACTTC.

This clonotype was counted many times. The J gene is TRBJ2-3, the V gene TRBV12-3 or TRBV12-4, with D possibly called TRBD1 or TRBD2 (5 bases each). The CDR3 is made up of 15 amino acids. V was trimmed by 0 bases and J by 0 bases, leaving 7 bases between them. The CDR3 protein is CASSLAGVSTDTQYF. DNA for the CDR3: TGTGCCAGCAGTTTAGCGGGGGTTAGCACAGATACGCAGTATTTT.